Following are 21 T cell receptor beta chains from one sample sequenced in a study of cytomegalovirus exposure and HLA in healthy donors. Researchers ran the PCR with 60 Vbeta and 13 Jbeta primers. Data came from immunoSEQ multiplex PCR; TCRdb stores just in-frame clones and leaves some out. Found here are 40,000 or so clones, less than 85% of them singletons; the top ten hold 8.4%. The specimen was PBMCs. Receptor source: a woman in her 30s in good health and CMV-seropositive.

The rearrangement links TRBV5-1 to TRBJ1-2, with D perhaps TRBD1 (6 bases). V was pared by 2 bases and J by 4 bases, with 9 bases between. CDR3 length: 13 amino acids. The germline V gene encodes CDR1 SGHRS and CDR2 YFSETQ. The CDR3 nucleotides are TGCGCCAGCAGCTTATCGGACAGCTATGGCTACACCTTC. Translating gives CASSLSDSYGYTF.

The rearrangement links TRBV19 to TRBJ2-1; 11 nucleotides line up with TRBD2. This CDR3 region has 15 residues. The germline V gene has CDR1 LNHDA and CDR2 SQIVND (reference sequence). The junction had 7 bases not matched to a gene; V was cut back by 5 bases and J by 7 bases. CDR3 residues: CASSFSGGAGNEQFF. In nucleotides, the CDR3 is TGTGCCAGTAGTTTTAGCGGGGGGGCCGGGAATGAGCAGTTCTTC.

The chain couples TRBV5-1 to TRBJ2-7; the D gene is possibly TRBD2 (6 bases). The CDR3 is made up of 14 amino acids. The ends were cut back, 2 bases at V and 2 bases at J, with 11 bases in the middle. The germline gives CDR1 SGHRS, CDR2 YFSETQ. The CDR3 sequence: CASSLTGEPYEQYF. Here the CDR3 DNA reads TGCGCCAGCAGCTTAACGGGGGAGCCCTACGAGCAGTACTTC.

This clone has just one count. The J gene is TRBJ2-3, the V gene TRBV7-9, with 7 bases aligning to TRBD2. V lost 5 bases and J lost 6; bases outside the gene matches: 11. Germline-derived CDR1 and CDR2 are SEHNR and FQNEAQ (reference sequence). CDR3 size: 15 residues. CDR3 nucleotides: TGTGCCAGCAGCCTGGGACTCCAGGGAGGGGATACGCAGTATTTT. Residues: CASSLGLQGGDTQYF.

V usage is TRBV19 and J usage is TRBJ1-5; 8 bases match TRBD1. V trimming: 1 base; J trimming: 8 bases; junction bases outside the gene matches: 10. This CDR3 spans 16 amino acids. In germline, CDR1 is LNHDA, CDR2 SQIVND (reference sequence). CDR3 sequence reads: CASSIGAGGRREPQHF. The DNA for the CDR3 is TGTGCCAGTAGTATAGGTGCAGGGGGCCGAAGGGAGCCCCAGCATTTT.

This chain uses TRBV5-8 with TRBJ1-5; no definite D call. Trimming shortened V by 1 base and J by 0 bases, and 11 bases separated the two germline ends. CDR1 and CDR2 from the germline V gene are SGHTS and YDEGEE. The CDR3 is 16 residues long. CDR3 region: CASSLRVSLSNQPQHF. CDR3 DNA: TGTGCCAGCAGCTTGAGAGTATCGCTTAGCAATCAGCCCCAGCATTTT.

The gene calls are TRBV27 and TRBJ1-3; 9 nucleotides line up with TRBD1. Germline V gene data show CDR1 as MNHEY and CDR2 as SMNVEV (reference sequence). The CDR3 totals 15 residues. The ends lost 3 bases at V and 0 bases at J; junction bases unmatched: 0. The CDR3 sequence: CASSLTGGSGNTIYF. DNA of the CDR3: TGTGCCAGCAGTTTGACAGGGGGCTCTGGAAACACCATATATTTT.

About this clone: Other nucleotide sequences in the sample specify the same CDR3. The chain combines TRBV28 with TRBJ1-2; D is unclear. The CDR3 totals 12 residues. Trimming left V 5 bases short and J 4 bases short, with 8 bases between. Per germline, CDR1 MDHEN and CDR2 SYDVKM. The CDR3 loop reads CASSTGLYGYTF. CDR3 DNA sequence: TGTGCCAGCAGTACCGGTCTCTATGGCTACACCTTC.

The chain links TRBV5-1 to TRBJ2-5; 12 nucleotides agree with TRBD2. CDR1 is SGHRS, CDR2 YFSETQ, per germline. With V trimmed by 3 bases and J by 5 bases, 8 bases remained unmatched. The CDR3 sequence is 16 residues long. The CDR3 is CASSSVTSGGTETQYF. The CDR3 DNA follows: TGCGCCAGCAGCTCAGTGACTAGCGGGGGAACGGAGACCCAGTACTTC. The full variable domain, its missing parts supplied by reference TRBV5-1 and TRBJ2-5, is KAGVTQTPRYLIKTRGQQVTLSCSPISGHRSVSWYQQTPGQGLQFLFEYFSETQRNKGNFPGRFSGRQFSNSRSEMNVSTLELGDSALYLCASSSVTSGGTETQYFGPGTRLLVL.

The rearrangement joins TRBV29-1 to TRBJ1-1, with 8 bases lining up with TRBD1. V lost 3 bases and J lost 0; bases outside the gene matches: 3. The CDR3 loop spans 14 amino acids. Looked up from germline, CDR1 is SQVTM and CDR2 is ANQGSEA. CDR3 region: CSVEGQAMNTEAFF. DNA for the CDR3: TGCAGCGTTGAGGGACAGGCCATGAACACTGAAGCTTTCTTT.

The chain joins TRBV5-5 to TRBJ2-7; D remains ambiguous. V lost 1 base to trimming and J lost 1 base, with 18 bases between them. This CDR3 region has 17 residues. Germline V gives CDR1 SGHKS, CDR2 YYEKEE (reference sequence). In DNA, the CDR3 is TGTGCCAGCAGCTTGTCGCCAAGGCCCCTCGGGTCCTACGAGCAGTACTTC. This encodes CASSLSPRPLGSYEQYF.

The rearrangement joins TRBV27 to TRBJ1-1; D not resolved. In germline, CDR1 is MNHEY, CDR2 SMNVEV (reference sequence). The CDR3 spans 14 residues. Trimming removed 7 bases at V and 2 bases at J, with 14 bases between. In DNA, the CDR3 is TGTGCCAGCAACCGCGCCGGAGCCAACACTGAAGCTTTCTTT. It translates to CASNRAGANTEAFF.

V gene TRBV6-1 combines with J gene TRBJ1-1; D not certain. V was trimmed by 2 bases and J by 2 bases, leaving 15 bases between them. This CDR3 is 16 amino acids long. Germline V gene data show CDR1 as MNHNS and CDR2 as SASEGT. This chain's CDR3 is CASSELGFAPNTEAFF. The CDR3 region has the DNA TGTGCCAGCAGTGAACTCGGGTTCGCCCCAAACACTGAAGCTTTCTTT.

This clone was detected once. The chain carries TRBV5-4 and TRBJ1-2, with D perhaps TRBD1 (5 bases). The CDR3 is 14 amino acids. CDR1 and CDR2 (germline): SGHNT, YYREEE (reference sequence). V was shortened by 3 bases and J by 8 bases, with 17 bases between the two germline ends. CDR3 sequence: CASSSPGRGGGYTF. The DNA for the CDR3 is TGTGCCAGCAGCTCACCGGGGAGGGGTGGAGGCTACACCTTC.

The CDR3 spells CASSFRTSGSQTQYF. CDR3 sequence (DNA): TGTGCCAGCAGTTTTAGGACTAGCGGGAGTCAGACCCAGTACTTC. The chain links TRBV28 to TRBJ2-5, with 13 bases lining up with TRBD2. Unmatched junction bases numbered 4, after V lost 3 bases and J lost 6 bases. The CDR3 consists of 15 residues. The germline V gene has CDR1 MDHEN and CDR2 SYDVKM.

This sequence joins TRBV4-1 and TRBJ2-7; 8 bases fit TRBD1. The CDR3 has 14 residues. Germline V lookup: CDR1 MGHRA, CDR2 YSYEKL. Trimming at V came to 4 bases and at J to 3 bases, leaving 5 bases not matched to a gene. CDR3 sequence (DNA): TGCGCCAGCAGCCTCCGGACAGGGAACTACGAGCAGTACTTC. Translating it yields CASSLRTGNYEQYF.

This clone was recorded once. V gene TRBV10-3 combines with J gene TRBJ2-3; 9 bases are a match to TRBD1. The CDR3 covers 16 residues. V shed 0 bases and J 0 bases; nucleotides not matched to a gene: 1. Germline CDR1 is ENHRY and CDR2 is SYGVKD. CDR3 DNA sequence: TGTGCCATCAGTGAGTCCGGGACAGGGAGCACAGATACGCAGTATTTT. This codes for CAISESGTGSTDTQYF.

The chain is built from TRBV7-2 and TRBJ1-1, with D maybe TRBD1 (6 bases). This CDR3 contains 16 residues. The V and J ends lost 3 bases and 0 bases respectively, with 14 bases between them. Germline CDR1 and CDR2: SGHTA and FQGNSA. CDR3 loop: CASSFGGAGMNTEAFF. CDR3 bases: TGTGCCAGCAGCTTTGGGGGGGCGGGAATGAACACTGAAGCTTTCTTT.

This chain joins TRBV4-2 and TRBJ2-7; a possible D gene is TRBD2 (5 bases). V lost 1 base, J lost 0 bases, and 10 bases lay in between. Germline values: CDR1 LGHNA, CDR2 YNFKEQ. The CDR3 contains 15 residues. The CDR3 sequence: CASSQANGNSYEQYF. Written as DNA, the CDR3 is TGTGCCAGCAGCCAAGCGAACGGGAACTCCTACGAGCAGTACTTC.

The V and J genes are TRBV5-1 and TRBJ2-7, with 9 bases identical to TRBD1. CDR3 size: 13 residues. Germline V lookup: CDR1 SGHRS, CDR2 YFSETQ. V was pared by 5 bases and J by 5 bases, with 5 bases of the junction left unmatched. The CDR3 DNA sequence: TGCGCCAGCAGTACAGGGGGCAGGAACGAGCAGTACTTC. This sequence encodes CASSTGGRNEQYF.

As concerns this clone: Compared with germline, one end of the junction differs, possibly owing to a read error. This rearrangement joins TRBV29-1 to TRBJ1-2; TRBD1 aligns across 8 bases. CDR1 and CDR2 (germline): SQVTM, ANQGSEA. The CDR3 is made up of 14 amino acids. The CDR3 reads CSVVTDRGGYGCTF. The CDR3, as DNA: TGCAGCGTTGTAACCGACAGGGGCGGCTATGGCTGCACCTTC.